The next 26 T cell receptor beta chains were all read from a single sample in a study of PD-1 blockade in classical Hodgkin lymphoma (dated by TCRdb to the early 2020s). The label giving this sample's time point can be read as: cycle 4 day 1 (C4D1), after 6 weeks of nivolumab. Every trial patient had relapsed after autologous stem cell transplantation, and cohorts A, B and C differed in prior brentuximab vedotin exposure. The library was produced with the immunoSEQ multiplex PCR assay. TCRdb carries this immuneACCESS record with in-frame sequences only. Its versions omit some clonotypes, under half of them owing to an unresolved V gene in the studies checked, with the rest unexplained. The sample table records about 39,000 clones; over 65% of these occur just once. The top ten hold around 9.8% of the sample. Sequenced material: peripheral blood mononuclear cells (PBMCs), taken before the fourth cycle of nivolumab. The receptors stem from a human donor with classical Hodgkin lymphoma.

This chain links TRBV7-2 with TRBJ1-6, with D unresolved. CDR1 is SGHTA and CDR2 is FQGNSA in the germline V gene. Trimming took off 0 bases at V and 6 bases at J, with 6 bases between the two ends. The CDR3 totals 14 residues. The CDR3 region has the DNA TGTGCCAGCAGCTTAGCTGGGCCTAATTCACCCCTCCACTTT. Translated, it gives CASSLAGPNSPLHF.

The chain is built from TRBV7-9 and TRBJ2-6; 8 positions agree with TRBD1. From germline, CDR1 is SEHNR and CDR2 FQNEAQ (reference sequence). V shed 8 bases, J shed 0 bases, and the junction held 6 bases outside the gene matches. The CDR3 is 16 amino acids. DNA of the CDR3: TGTGCCAGCTATCAGGGGGCAACCTCTGGGGCCAACGTCCTGACTTTC. Translating it yields CASYQGATSGANVLTF. Filled out from reference TRBV7-9 and TRBJ2-6, the complete variable domain reads DTGVSQNPRHKITKRGQNVTFRCDPISEHNRLYWYRQTLGQGPEFLTYFQNEAQLEKSRLLSDRFSAERPKGSFSTLEIQRTEQGDSAMYLCASYQGATSGANVLTFGAGSRLTVL.

This clone has just one count. The rearrangement uses TRBV5-1 and TRBJ2-7; 11 bases fit TRBD2. The CDR3 sequence is 14 residues long. The V segment lost 4 bases and the J segment 5 bases; nucleotides outside the gene matches: 5. Per the germline V gene, CDR1 is SGHRS and CDR2 is YFSETQ. The CDR3 DNA sequence: TGCGCCAGCAGCCCTACTAGCGGGGGAGACGAGCAGTACTTC. It yields the protein CASSPTSGGDEQYF.

This chain uses TRBV6-1 with TRBJ1-1; D is ambiguous. Germline assignment: CDR1 MNHNS and CDR2 SASEGT. V shed 3 bases and J shed 7 bases, with 6 bases lying between them. There are 11 residues in the CDR3. The CDR3 DNA sequence: TGTGCCAGCAGTGAGGGCGGTGAAGCTTTCTTT. It codes for CASSEGGEAFF.

The chain recombines TRBV5-1 with TRBJ2-7, with 12 bases that match TRBD1. V shed 3 bases, J shed 6 bases, and the junction held 7 bases outside the gene matches. The CDR3 is 15 amino acids. Germline lookup yields CDR1 SGHRS and CDR2 YFSETQ. The CDR3 DNA reads as TGCGCCAGCAGCTGGGGGACAGGGGGCCCCTCCGAGCAGTACTTC. Its protein is CASSWGTGGPSEQYF.

This clone appeared once. The chain uses TRBV5-1 and TRBJ1-2, with a tentative D call TRBD1 (5 bases). The CDR3 loop spans 15 amino acids. V was clipped by 0 bases and J by 4 bases, with 13 bases between them. Germline lookup yields CDR1 SGHRS and CDR2 YFSETQ. The CDR3 is CASSLVVGQGYGYTF. CDR3 nucleotides: TGCGCCAGCAGCTTGGTGGTGGGGCAGGGCTATGGCTACACCTTC.

The DNA for the CDR3 is TGTGCCAGCAGCCCCAGGACTAGCGGGGGGGCAGATACGCAGTATTTT. It yields the protein CASSPRTSGGADTQYF. This chain connects TRBV7-8 to TRBJ2-3, with 15 bases aligning to TRBD2. Germline V gives CDR1 SGHVS, CDR2 FQNEAQ. Trimming at V came to 5 bases and at J to 4 bases, leaving 4 bases not matched to a gene. This CDR3 contains 16 residues.

The rearrangement uses TRBV11-3 and TRBJ1-2; D remains ambiguous. Germline assignment: CDR1 SGHNT and CDR2 YENEEA. V was trimmed by 2 bases and J by 0 bases, leaving 13 bases between them. The CDR3 has 16 residues. This chain's CDR3 is CASSLTGPPSNYGYTF. For the CDR3, the DNA is TGTGCCAGCAGCTTAACCGGGCCCCCGTCTAACTATGGCTACACCTTC.

The V and J genes are TRBV7-2 and TRBJ2-7; the D call may be TRBD1 or TRBD2 (6 bases each). CDR3 length: 17 residues. Trimming took 5 bases from V and 2 from J, leaving 22 bases between them. Per the germline V gene, CDR1 is SGHTA and CDR2 is FQGNSA. The CDR3 DNA follows: TGTGCCAGCAGCCGCCTAGGGGGGACCACCCTTCCCTACGAGCAGTACTTC. Amino acid sequence: CASSRLGGTTLPYEQYF.

V usage is TRBV12-5 and J usage is TRBJ1-5; D gene ambiguous. Trimming stripped 4 bases from V and 1 base from J, with 14 bases between. The CDR3 runs 16 residues. The V gene's germline CDR1 is LGHNT and CDR2 FRNRAP. CDR3 sequence: CASGWHSVGSNQPQHF. The CDR3 DNA sequence: TGTGCTAGTGGTTGGCACAGCGTAGGGAGCAATCAGCCCCAGCATTTT.

The rearrangement links TRBV25-1 to TRBJ2-3; D is possibly TRBD2 (5 bases). CDR1 and CDR2 from the germline V gene are MGHDK and SYGVNS. The CDR3 extends over 14 amino acids. Trimming shortened V by 5 bases and J by 12 bases, and 21 bases separated the two germline ends. CDR3 in amino acids: CASSPPGEQRAQYF. DNA of the CDR3: TGTGCCAGCAGTCCCCCCGGGGAGCAGAGAGCACAGTATTTT.

The rearrangement joins TRBV30 to TRBJ1-3, with a possible D match to TRBD1 (5 bases). The CDR3 totals 18 residues. V shed 4 bases and J shed 0 bases, with 22 bases lying between them. From germline, CDR1 is GTSNPN and CDR2 SVGIG (reference sequence). The CDR3 protein is CAWNRDGSLMSSGNTIYF. CDR3 bases: TGTGCCTGGAACCGGGACGGAAGCTTGATGTCCTCTGGAAACACCATATATTTT. The variable domain in full, with the rest retrieved from reference TRBV30 and TRBJ1-3, is SQTIHQWPATLVQPVGSPLSLECTVEGTSNPNLYWYRQAAGRGLQLLFYSVGIGQISSEVPQNLSASRPQDRQFILSSKKLLLSDSGFYLCAWNRDGSLMSSGNTIYFGEGSWLTVV.

CDR3 in amino acids: CASSLRHIGGETQYF. As DNA, the CDR3 is TGTGCCAGCAGCTTGAGGCACATCGGCGGAGAGACCCAGTACTTC. The chain couples TRBV5-6 to TRBJ2-5; D gene ambiguous. Germline assignment: CDR1 SGHDT and CDR2 YYEEEE. The CDR3 is 15 amino acids. Trimming shortened V by 1 base and J by 4 bases, and 14 bases separated the two germline ends.

The chain links TRBV11-2 to TRBJ2-3, with D possibly TRBD2 on 6 matching bases. V was cut by 2 bases and J by 0 bases, with 12 bases left in between. The CDR3 totals 16 residues. In germline, CDR1 is SGHAT, CDR2 FQNNGV. The chain's CDR3 is CASSLRGLPSTDTQYF. CDR3 nucleotides: TGTGCCAGCAGCTTACGAGGACTACCTAGCACAGATACGCAGTATTTT. Complete variable domain (other parts from reference TRBV11-2 and TRBJ2-3): EAGVAQSPRYKIIEKRQSVAFWCNPISGHATLYWYQQILGQGPKLLIQFQNNGVVDDSQLPKDRFSAERLKGVDSTLKIQPAKLEDSAVYLCASSLRGLPSTDTQYFGPGTRLTVL.

This clone showed up just a few times. The V and J genes are TRBV6-5 and TRBJ1-1, with a weak D call TRBD1 (6 bases). The CDR3 covers 13 residues. CDR1 MNHEY and CDR2 SVGAGI come from the germline V gene. The V end lost 6 bases, the J end lost 1 base, and 9 bases lay between the germline ends. The CDR3 nucleotides are TGTGCCAGCAGAGCGGACAGGAACACTGAAGCTTTCTTT. The encoded protein is CASRADRNTEAFF.

This clone was observed a few times. CDR3 DNA sequence: TGTGCCAGCAGTGAAGAGGGGCCGTCCTACGAGCAGTACTTC. Its protein product is CASSEEGPSYEQYF. The V and J genes are TRBV6-1 and TRBJ2-7; D is possibly TRBD1 (5 bases). This CDR3 is built from 14 residues. The germline CDR1 and CDR2 sequences are MNHNS and SASEGT. Trimming stripped 1 base from V and 1 base from J, with 8 bases between.

The V and J genes are TRBV27 and TRBJ2-5; 9 nucleotides agree with TRBD1. The CDR3 sequence is 16 residues long. With V trimmed by 5 bases and J by 5 bases, 12 bases remained unmatched. The germline CDR1 and CDR2 sequences are MNHEY and SMNVEV (reference sequence). CDR3 sequence (DNA): TGTGCCAGCAGTCCCAGAGGGACAGGGACCGGGGAGACCCAGTACTTC. Its translation is CASSPRGTGTGETQYF.

This chain links TRBV11-2 with TRBJ1-6; D not certain. V lost 5 bases and J 7 bases, leaving 9 bases between the germline ends. The germline V gene has CDR1 SGHAT and CDR2 FQNNGV. The CDR3 length is 13 residues. CDR3 in DNA: TGTGCCAGCAGCCTCATACAGAATTCACCCCTCCACTTT. Translated: CASSLIQNSPLHF.

The chain uses TRBV13 and TRBJ2-1; 11 nucleotides line up with TRBD2. Germline V CDR1 and CDR2: PRHDT, FYEKMQ (reference sequence). The V and J ends lost 4 bases and 2 bases, in that order; junction bases with no gene match: 13. The CDR3 is 19 amino acids. The CDR3 coding sequence is TGTGCCAGCAGCTCCACGGGGCTAGCGGGGGGTTCGACCTACAATGAGCAGTTCTTC. Translating gives CASSSTGLAGGSTYNEQFF.

The rearrangement joins TRBV28 to TRBJ1-4; maybe TRBD1 (5 bases). Trimming shortened V by 6 bases and J by 8 bases, and 19 bases separated the two germline ends. The CDR3 spans 15 residues. The germline V gene encodes CDR1 MDHEN and CDR2 SYDVKM. The CDR3 reads CASSLNGARGEKLFF. CDR3 nucleotide sequence: TGTGCCAGCAGCCTCAACGGGGCGAGGGGAGAAAAACTGTTTTTT.

The J gene is TRBJ1-1, the V gene TRBV29-1, with TRBD1 identical over 8 bases. Trimming removed 4 bases from V and 3 bases from J; junction bases left unmatched: 4. The CDR3 extends over 13 amino acids. Germline CDR1 and CDR2: SQVTM and ANQGSEA. The CDR3 loop is CSVGTGGDTEAFF. In nucleotides, the CDR3 is TGCAGCGTTGGAACAGGGGGAGACACTGAAGCTTTCTTT.

The rearrangement uses TRBV18 and TRBJ2-1; 7 nucleotides line up with TRBD2. V gave up 6 bases and J gave up 5 bases; unmatched junction bases: 4. The CDR3 sequence is 13 residues long. From germline, CDR1 is KGHSH and CDR2 LQKENI. This CDR3 is CASSRTRDNEQFF. As DNA, the CDR3 is TGTGCCAGCTCCCGGACTAGAGACAATGAGCAGTTCTTC.

This clone was seen more than once but under ten times. The chain employs TRBV6-1 and TRBJ2-7; 7 bases match TRBD1. Germline values: CDR1 MNHNS, CDR2 SASEGT. The V segment lost 6 bases and the J segment 0 bases; nucleotides outside the gene matches: 5. The CDR3 contains 14 residues. CDR3 residues: CASSGTVSSYEQYF. CDR3 nucleotides: TGTGCCAGCAGCGGGACAGTAAGCTCCTACGAGCAGTACTTC.

This chain connects TRBV5-5 to TRBJ2-5; TRBD1 is a possible D gene (6 bases). The CDR3 is 14 residues long. Germline lookup yields CDR1 SGHKS and CDR2 YYEKEE (reference sequence). The germline V and J ends were trimmed by 10 bases and 1 base, with 17 bases remaining between them. The CDR3 region has the DNA TGTGCCTGCACAGGGATTTTAGCCCAAGAGACCCAGTACTTC. As protein: CACTGILAQETQYF.

This chain links TRBV4-3 with TRBJ2-1; D unclear. The germline V gene encodes CDR1 LGHNA and CDR2 YSLEER. The CDR3 loop spans 13 amino acids. Trimming left V 1 base short and J 10 bases short, with 11 bases between. DNA for the CDR3: TGCGCCAGCAGCCAAGCCTTCGCGAGCGAGCAGTTCTTC. Translated, it gives CASSQAFASEQFF.

The V gene is TRBV27, the J gene TRBJ1-2; the D is unclear. Trimming removed 2 bases from V and 1 base from J, with 5 bases in between. The CDR3 extends over 13 amino acids. CDR1 and CDR2 from the germline V gene are MNHEY and SMNVEV (reference sequence). The CDR3 loop is CASSLRVNYGYTF. The CDR3 DNA is TGTGCCAGCAGTTTAAGGGTTAACTATGGCTACACCTTC.